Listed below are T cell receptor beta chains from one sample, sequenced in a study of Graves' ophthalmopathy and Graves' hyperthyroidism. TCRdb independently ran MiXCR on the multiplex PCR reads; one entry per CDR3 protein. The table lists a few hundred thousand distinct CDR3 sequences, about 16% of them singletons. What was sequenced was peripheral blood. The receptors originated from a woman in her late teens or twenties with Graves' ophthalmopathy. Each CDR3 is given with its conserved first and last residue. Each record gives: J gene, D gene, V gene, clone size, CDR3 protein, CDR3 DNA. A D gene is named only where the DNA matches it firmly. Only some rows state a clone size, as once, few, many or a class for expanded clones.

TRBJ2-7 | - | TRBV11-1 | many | CTSSLQAGSYEQYF | TGTACCAGCAGCTTACAGGCAGGGTCCTACGAGCAGTACTTC
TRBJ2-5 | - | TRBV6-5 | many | CASSYSKGARETQYF | TGTGCCAGCAGTTACTCGAAAGGGGCAAGGGAGACCCAGTACTTC
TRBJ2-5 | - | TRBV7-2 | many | CASNFGGAETQYF | TGTGCCAGCAACTTCGGCGGGGCAGAGACCCAGTACTTC
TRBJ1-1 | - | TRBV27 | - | CASSAKPGTNTEAFF | TGTGCCAGCAGTGCTAAACCCGGGACGAACACTGAAGCTTTCTTT
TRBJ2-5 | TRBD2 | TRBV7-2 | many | CASSRGEETQYF | TGTGCCAGCAGCCGGGGGGAAGAGACCCAGTACTTC
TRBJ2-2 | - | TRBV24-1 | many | CATSRGNTGELFF | TGTGCCACCAGTCGGGGCAACACCGGGGAGCTGTTTTTT
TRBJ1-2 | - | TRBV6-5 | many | CASSYFGGYTF | TGTGCCAGCAGTTACTTTGGTGGCTACACCTTC
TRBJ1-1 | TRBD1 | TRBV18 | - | CASSPSGAGGIWTEAFF | TGTGCCAGCTCACCGAGTGGGGCAGGGGGTATTTGGACTGAAGCTTTCTTT
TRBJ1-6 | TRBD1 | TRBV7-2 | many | CASSLGAGQGANSPLHF | TGTGCCAGCAGCTTAGGCGCGGGACAGGGTGCGAATTCACCCCTCCACTTT
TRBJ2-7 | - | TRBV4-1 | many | CASSPRTVPYEQYF | TGCGCCAGCAGCCCGCGGACAGTTCCCTACGAGCAGTACTTC
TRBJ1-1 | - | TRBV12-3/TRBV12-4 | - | CASSLVLGASGYTFGSGTRAFF | -
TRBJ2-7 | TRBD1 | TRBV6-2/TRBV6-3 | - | CASRTQGAVSYF | TGTGCCAGCAGGACGCAGGGGGCCGTCTCGTACTTC
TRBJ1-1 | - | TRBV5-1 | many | CASSWGLNTEAFF | TGCGCCAGCAGCTGGGGCCTTAACACTGAAGCTTTCTTT